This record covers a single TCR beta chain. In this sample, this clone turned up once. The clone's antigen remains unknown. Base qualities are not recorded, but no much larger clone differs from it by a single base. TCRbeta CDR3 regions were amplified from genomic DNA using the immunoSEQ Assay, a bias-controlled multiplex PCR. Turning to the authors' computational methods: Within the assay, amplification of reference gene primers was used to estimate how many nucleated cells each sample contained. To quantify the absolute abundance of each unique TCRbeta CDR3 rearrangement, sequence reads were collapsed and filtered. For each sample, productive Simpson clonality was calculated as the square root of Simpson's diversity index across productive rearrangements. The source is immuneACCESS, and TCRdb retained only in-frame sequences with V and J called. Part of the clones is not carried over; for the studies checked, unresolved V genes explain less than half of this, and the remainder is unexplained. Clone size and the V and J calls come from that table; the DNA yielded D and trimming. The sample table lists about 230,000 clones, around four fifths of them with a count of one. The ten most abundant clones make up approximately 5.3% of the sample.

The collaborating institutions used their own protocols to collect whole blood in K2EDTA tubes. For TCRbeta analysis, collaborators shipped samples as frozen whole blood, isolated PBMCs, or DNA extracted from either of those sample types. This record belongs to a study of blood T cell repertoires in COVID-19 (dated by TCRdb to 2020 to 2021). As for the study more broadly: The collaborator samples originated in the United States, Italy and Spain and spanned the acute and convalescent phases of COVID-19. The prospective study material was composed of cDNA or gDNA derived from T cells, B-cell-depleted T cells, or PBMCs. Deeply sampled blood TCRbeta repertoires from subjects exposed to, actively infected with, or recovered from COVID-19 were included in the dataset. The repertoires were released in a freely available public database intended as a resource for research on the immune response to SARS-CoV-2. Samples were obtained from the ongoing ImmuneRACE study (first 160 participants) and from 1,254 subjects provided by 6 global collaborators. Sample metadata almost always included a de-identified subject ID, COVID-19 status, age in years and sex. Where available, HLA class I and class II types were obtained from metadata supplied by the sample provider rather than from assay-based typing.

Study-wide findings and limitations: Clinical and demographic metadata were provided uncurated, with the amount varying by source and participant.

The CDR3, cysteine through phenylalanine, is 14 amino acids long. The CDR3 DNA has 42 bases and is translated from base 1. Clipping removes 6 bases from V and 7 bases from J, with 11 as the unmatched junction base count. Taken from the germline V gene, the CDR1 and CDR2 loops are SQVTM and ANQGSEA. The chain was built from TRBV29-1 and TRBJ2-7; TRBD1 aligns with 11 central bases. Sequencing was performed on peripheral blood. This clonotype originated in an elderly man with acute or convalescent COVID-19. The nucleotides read TGCAGCGTGCCGGCGCCCGGGACAGGGGGAGAGCAGTACTTC. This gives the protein CSVPAPGTGGEQYF.